A single sample gave rise to the 5 T cell receptor beta chains below, sequenced in a study of shared clonotypes between healthy human individuals. This table comes from immunoSEQ multiplex PCR, and its TCRdb copy is limited to in-frame clones, with some not included. The repertoire holds 2 million to 2.5 million clones, with approximately 93% as singletons. Input material: naive CD4+ T cells from PBMCs. The subset here: CD45RA+ positively selected. The receptor source for this set is a man aged 18 to 35 in good health. Some clones in this sample may be carry-over from other donors' samples.

The chain couples TRBV30 to TRBJ2-3; 8 bases line up with TRBD1. The V gene's germline CDR1 is GTSNPN and CDR2 SVGIG (reference sequence). This CDR3 comprises 16 residues. V lost 1 base, J lost 4 bases, and 10 bases stayed unmatched. CDR3 residues: CAWSGEWTGLPDTQYF. The CDR3 DNA reads as TGTGCCTGGAGTGGAGAATGGACAGGGCTTCCAGATACGCAGTATTTT.

This clone was seen once. The chain has TRBV2 and TRBJ1-2, with 7 nucleotides matching TRBD1. Unmatched junction bases numbered 6, after V lost 6 bases and J lost 8 bases. The CDR3 runs to 12 residues. Germline V gives CDR1 SNHLY, CDR2 FYNNEI. Here the CDR3 DNA reads TGTGCCAGCAGGCAGACAGGGACAGGCTACACCTTC. Its protein product is CASRQTGTGYTF.

The rearrangement uses TRBV28 and TRBJ2-7; D is possibly TRBD2 (6 bases). The CDR3 sequence is 14 residues long. Trimming pared 7 bases from V and 5 bases from J, leaving 18 bases between. The germline V gene encodes CDR1 MDHEN and CDR2 SYDVKM. Here the CDR3 reads CASNDPGRWHEQYF. The DNA of the CDR3 is TGTGCCAGCAACGATCCAGGGAGGTGGCACGAGCAGTACTTC.

This chain connects TRBV6-1 to TRBJ1-1, with D hard to call. Trimming cost V 3 bases and J 5 bases, with 16 bases left between them. Looked up from germline, CDR1 is MNHNS and CDR2 is SASEGT. The CDR3 consists of 15 residues. The CDR3 spells CASSEQSPSRTEAFF. DNA for the CDR3: TGTGCCAGCAGTGAGCAATCTCCATCCCGTACTGAAGCTTTCTTT.

The rearrangement links TRBV9 to TRBJ1-2, with D uncertain. This CDR3 has 13 residues. V was shortened by 4 bases and J by 6 bases, with 13 bases between the two germline ends. Germline lookup yields CDR1 SGDLS and CDR2 YYNGEE. The CDR3 protein is CASSFRAYDGYTF. CDR3 DNA sequence: TGTGCCAGCAGCTTTCGGGCCTACGATGGCTACACCTTC.